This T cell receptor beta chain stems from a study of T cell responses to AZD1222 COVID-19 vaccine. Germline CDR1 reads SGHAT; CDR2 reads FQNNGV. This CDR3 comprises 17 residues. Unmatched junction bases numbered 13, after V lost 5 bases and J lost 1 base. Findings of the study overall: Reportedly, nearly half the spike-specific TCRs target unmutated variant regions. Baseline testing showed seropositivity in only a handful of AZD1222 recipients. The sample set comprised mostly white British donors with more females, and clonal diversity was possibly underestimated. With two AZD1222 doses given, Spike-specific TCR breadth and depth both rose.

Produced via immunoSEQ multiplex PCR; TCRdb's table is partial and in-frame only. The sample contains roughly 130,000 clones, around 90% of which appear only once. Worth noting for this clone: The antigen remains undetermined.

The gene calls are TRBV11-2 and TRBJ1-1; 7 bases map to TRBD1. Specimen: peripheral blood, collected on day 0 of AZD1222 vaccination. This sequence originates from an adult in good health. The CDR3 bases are TGTGCCAGCAGCCCCCCAGATCGAGGGGGCGGGAACACTGAAGCTTTCTTT. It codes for CASSPPDRGGGNTEAFF.